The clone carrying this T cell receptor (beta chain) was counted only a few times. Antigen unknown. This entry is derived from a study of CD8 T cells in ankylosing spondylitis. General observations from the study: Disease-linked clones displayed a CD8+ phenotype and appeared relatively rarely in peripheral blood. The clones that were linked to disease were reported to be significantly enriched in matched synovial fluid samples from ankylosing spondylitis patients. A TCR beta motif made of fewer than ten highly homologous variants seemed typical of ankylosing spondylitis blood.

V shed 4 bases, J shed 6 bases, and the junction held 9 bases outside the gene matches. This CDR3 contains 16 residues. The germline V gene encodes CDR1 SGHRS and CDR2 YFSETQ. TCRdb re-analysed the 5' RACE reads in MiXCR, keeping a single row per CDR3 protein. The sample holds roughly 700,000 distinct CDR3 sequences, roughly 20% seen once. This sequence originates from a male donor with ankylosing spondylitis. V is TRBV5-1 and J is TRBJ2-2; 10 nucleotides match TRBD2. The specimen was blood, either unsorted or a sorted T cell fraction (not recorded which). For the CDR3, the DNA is TGCGCCAGCAGCGTAGGACCGGGACTAGCGTCCGGGGAGCTGTTTTTT. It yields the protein CASSVGPGLASGELFF.